In its sample, the clone carrying this T cell receptor (beta chain) was seen many times. The antigen is undetermined. Patients showing uncontrolled infection, other autoimmune disease, pregnancy or lactation were ineligible. In making diagnoses, clinical symptoms, serum thyroxine and TRAb, thyroid ultrasound and orbital computed tomography were all used. RNA transcripts gave rise to amplified TCR beta CDR3 regions. HTBI primers drove first-round RT-PCR of the TCR CDR3. TCRdb processed the multiplex PCR reads anew with MiXCR; each CDR3 protein has one entry. The sample has more than 300,000 distinct CDR3 sequences, less than 20% seen once. This specimen comes from a study of T cells in Graves' hyperthyroidism and ophthalmopathy. Study results and caveats: A 13 V-J model separated ophthalmopathy from stable hyperthyroidism. Model-based prediction identified ophthalmopathy a median approximately 6.2 months prior to its onset.

Source material: blood. The TCR sequence derives from a man between 18 and 29 years old with Graves' ophthalmopathy.

CDR3 amino acids: CASSWGLAGGKQETQYF. As DNA, the CDR3 is TGTGCCAGCTCTTGGGGACTAGCGGGGGGGAAACAAGAGACCCAGTACTTC. The J gene is TRBJ2-5, the V gene TRBV11-2; 16 bases map to TRBD2. This CDR3 contains 17 residues. Germline loops: CDR1 SGHAT, CDR2 FQNNGV. With 8 bases clipped from V and 2 bases from J, the junction kept 8 bases outside the gene matches. The variable domain in full, with the rest retrieved from reference TRBV11-2 and TRBJ2-5, is EAGVAQSPRYKIIEKRQSVAFWCNPISGHATLYWYQQILGQGPKLLIQFQNNGVVDDSQLPKDRFSAERLKGVDSTLKIQPAKLEDSAVYLCASSWGLAGGKQETQYFGPGTRLLVL.